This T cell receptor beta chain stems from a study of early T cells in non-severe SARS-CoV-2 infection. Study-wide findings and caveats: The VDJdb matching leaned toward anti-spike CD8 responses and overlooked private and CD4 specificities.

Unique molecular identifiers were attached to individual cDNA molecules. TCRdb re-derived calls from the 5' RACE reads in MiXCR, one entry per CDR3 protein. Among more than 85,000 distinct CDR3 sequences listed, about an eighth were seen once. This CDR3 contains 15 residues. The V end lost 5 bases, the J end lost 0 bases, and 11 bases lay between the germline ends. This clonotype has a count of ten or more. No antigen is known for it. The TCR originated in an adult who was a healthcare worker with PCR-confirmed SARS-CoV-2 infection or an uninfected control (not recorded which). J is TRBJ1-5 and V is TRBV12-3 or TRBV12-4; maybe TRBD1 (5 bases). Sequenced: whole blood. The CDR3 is CASSVTGYSNQPQHF. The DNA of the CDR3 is TGTGCCAGCAGTGTTACAGGATATAGCAATCAGCCCCAGCATTTT.